The clone carrying this TCR beta chain was detected many times. These data originate in a study of Graves' ophthalmopathy and Graves' hyperthyroidism. The CDR3 is made up of 14 amino acids. CDR1 is DFQATT, CDR2 SNEGSKA, per germline (reference sequence). V dropped 0 bases and J dropped 5 bases, with 13 bases sitting between them. From RNA, the CDR3 regions of TCR beta chains were amplified and sequenced. First-round RT-PCR with HTBI primers preceded a second-round multiplex PCR. MiXCR, applied by TCRdb to the multiplex PCR reads, yields one record per CDR3 protein. In the table there are around 600,000 distinct CDR3 sequences, about two fifths of which are singletons.

J is TRBJ2-5 and V is TRBV20-1; D is perhaps TRBD2 (5 bases). Material: peripheral blood. This sequence was found in an adult man with Graves' ophthalmopathy. The DNA of the CDR3 is TGCAGTGCTAGAGATCCCGGGATACAGGAGACCCAGTACTTC. Amino acids: CSARDPGIQETQYF.